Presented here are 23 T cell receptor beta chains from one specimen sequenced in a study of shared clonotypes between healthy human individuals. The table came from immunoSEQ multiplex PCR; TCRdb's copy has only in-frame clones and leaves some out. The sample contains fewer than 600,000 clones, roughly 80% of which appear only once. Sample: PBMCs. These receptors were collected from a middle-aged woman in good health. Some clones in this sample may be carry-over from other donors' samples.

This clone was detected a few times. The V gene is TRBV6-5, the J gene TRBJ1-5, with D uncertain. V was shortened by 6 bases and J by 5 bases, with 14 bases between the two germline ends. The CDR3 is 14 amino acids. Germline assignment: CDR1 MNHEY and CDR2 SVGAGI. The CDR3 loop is CASSPSSGDQPQHF. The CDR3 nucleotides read TGTGCCAGCAGCCCCTCAAGTGGGGATCAGCCCCAGCATTTT.

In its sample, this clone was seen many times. CDR3 sequence: CASSSNRGYNEQFF. CDR3 DNA: TGTGCCAGCAGCTCCAACAGGGGCTACAATGAGCAGTTCTTC. The V call is TRBV5-4, the J call TRBJ2-1; TRBD1 matches 7 bases. The CDR3 has 14 amino acids. Germline V gene data show CDR1 as SGHNT and CDR2 as YYREEE (reference sequence). The trim removed 3 bases at V and 3 bases at J, leaving 3 bases unmatched.

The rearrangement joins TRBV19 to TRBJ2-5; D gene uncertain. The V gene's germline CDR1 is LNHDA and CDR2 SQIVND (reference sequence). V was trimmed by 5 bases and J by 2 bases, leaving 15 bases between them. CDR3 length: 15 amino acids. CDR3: CASSPSRAAQETQYF. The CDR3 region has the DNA TGTGCCAGTAGTCCCTCCCGGGCAGCACAAGAGACCCAGTACTTC.

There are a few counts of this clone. CDR3 in amino acids: CASAFGGDKNIQYF. The CDR3 DNA follows: TGCGCCAGCGCTTTTGGAGGTGACAAAAACATTCAGTACTTC. The V call is TRBV10-2, the J call TRBJ2-4; a possible D gene is TRBD2 (5 bases). Germline CDR1 is WSHSY and CDR2 is SAAADI. V dropped 8 bases and J dropped 3 bases, with 14 bases sitting between them. This CDR3 region has 14 residues.

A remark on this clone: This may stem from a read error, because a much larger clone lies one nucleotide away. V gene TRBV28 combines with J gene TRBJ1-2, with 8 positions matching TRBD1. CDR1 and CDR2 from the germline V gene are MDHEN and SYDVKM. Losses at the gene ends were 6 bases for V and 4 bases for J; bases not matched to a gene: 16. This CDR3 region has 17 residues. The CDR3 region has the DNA TGTGCCAGCAGGCACTTAAGGGACAGGTCTTTTAGCTATGGCTACACCTTC. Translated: CASRHLRDRSFSYGYTF.

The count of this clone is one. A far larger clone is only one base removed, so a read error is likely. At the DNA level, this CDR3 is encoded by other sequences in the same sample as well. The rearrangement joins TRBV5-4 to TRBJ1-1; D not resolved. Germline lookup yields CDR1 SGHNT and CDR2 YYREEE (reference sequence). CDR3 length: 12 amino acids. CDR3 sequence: CASSLADTEAFF. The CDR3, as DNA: TGCGCCAGCAGCTTGGCGGACACTGAAGCTTTCTTT.

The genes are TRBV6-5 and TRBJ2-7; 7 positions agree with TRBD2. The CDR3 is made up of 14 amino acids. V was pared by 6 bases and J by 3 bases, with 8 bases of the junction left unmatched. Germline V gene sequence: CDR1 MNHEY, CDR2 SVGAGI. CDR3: CASRPPGEGYEQYF. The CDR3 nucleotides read TGTGCCAGCAGGCCCCCGGGGGAGGGCTACGAGCAGTACTTC.

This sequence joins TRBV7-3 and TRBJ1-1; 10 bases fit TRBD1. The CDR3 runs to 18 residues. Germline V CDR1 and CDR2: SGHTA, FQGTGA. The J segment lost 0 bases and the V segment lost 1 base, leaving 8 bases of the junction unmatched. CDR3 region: CASSLRSGTGALNTEAFF. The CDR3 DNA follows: TGTGCCAGCAGCTTAAGGAGTGGGACAGGGGCGTTGAACACTGAAGCTTTCTTT.

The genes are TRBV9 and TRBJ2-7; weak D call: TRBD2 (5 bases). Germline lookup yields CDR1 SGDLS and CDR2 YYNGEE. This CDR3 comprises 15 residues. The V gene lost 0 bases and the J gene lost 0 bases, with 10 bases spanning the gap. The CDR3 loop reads CASSVGGSVSYEQYF. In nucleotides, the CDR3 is TGTGCCAGCAGCGTAGGTGGTAGCGTCTCCTACGAGCAGTACTTC. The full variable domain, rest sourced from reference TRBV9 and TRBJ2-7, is DSGVTQTPKHLITATGQRVTLRCSPRSGDLSVYWYQQSLDQGLQFLIQYYNGEERAKGNILERFSAQQFPDLHSELNLSSLELGDSALYFCASSVGGSVSYEQYFGPGTRLTVT.

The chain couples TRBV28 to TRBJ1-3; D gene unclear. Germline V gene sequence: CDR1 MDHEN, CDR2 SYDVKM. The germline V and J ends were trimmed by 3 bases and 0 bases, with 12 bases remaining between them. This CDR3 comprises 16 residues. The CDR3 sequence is CASSLDLQSSGNTIYF. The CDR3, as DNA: TGTGCCAGCAGTTTGGACCTTCAGAGCTCTGGAAACACCATATATTTT.

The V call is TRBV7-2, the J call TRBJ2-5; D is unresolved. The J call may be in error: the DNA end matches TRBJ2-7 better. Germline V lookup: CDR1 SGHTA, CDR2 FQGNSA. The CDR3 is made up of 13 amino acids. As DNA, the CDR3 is TGTGCCAGCAGCATCGACTTTTCCTACGAGCAGTACTTC. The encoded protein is CASSIDFSYEQYF.

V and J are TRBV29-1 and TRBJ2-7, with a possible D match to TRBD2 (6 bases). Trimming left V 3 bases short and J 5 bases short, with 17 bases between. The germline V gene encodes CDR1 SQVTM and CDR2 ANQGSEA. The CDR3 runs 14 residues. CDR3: CSVDASSDGNEQYF. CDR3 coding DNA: TGCAGCGTTGATGCTTCTAGCGATGGGAACGAGCAGTACTTC.

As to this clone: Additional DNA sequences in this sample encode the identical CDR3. The CDR3 loop is CASSLSGYGYTF. CDR3 DNA sequence: TGTGCCAGCAGTTTGAGCGGTTATGGCTACACCTTC. The V and J genes are TRBV28 and TRBJ1-2, with unresolved D. Trimming shortened V by 3 bases and J by 5 bases, and 7 bases separated the two germline ends. CDR1 is MDHEN, CDR2 SYDVKM, per germline. This CDR3 is 12 amino acids long.

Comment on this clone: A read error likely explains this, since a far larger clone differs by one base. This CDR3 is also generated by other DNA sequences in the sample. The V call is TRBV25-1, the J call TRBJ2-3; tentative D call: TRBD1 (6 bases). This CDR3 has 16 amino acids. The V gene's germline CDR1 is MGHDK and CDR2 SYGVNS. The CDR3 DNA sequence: TGTGCCAGCAGTGAACTACGCAGGGGTGTTACAGATACTCAGTATTTT. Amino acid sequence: CASSELRRGVTDTQYF.

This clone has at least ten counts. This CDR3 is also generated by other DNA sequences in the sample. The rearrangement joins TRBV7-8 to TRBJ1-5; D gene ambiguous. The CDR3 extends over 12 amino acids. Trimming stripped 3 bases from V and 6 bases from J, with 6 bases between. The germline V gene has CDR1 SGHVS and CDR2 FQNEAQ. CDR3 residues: CASSLVGQPQHF. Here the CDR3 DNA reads TGTGCCAGCAGCTTGGTTGGTCAGCCCCAGCATTTT.

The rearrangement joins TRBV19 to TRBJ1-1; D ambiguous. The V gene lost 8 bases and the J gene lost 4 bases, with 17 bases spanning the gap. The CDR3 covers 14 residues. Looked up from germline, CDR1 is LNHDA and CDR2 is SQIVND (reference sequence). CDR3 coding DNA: TGTGCCAGTGCTCTCATTGGGGTCGGCACTGAAGCTTTCTTT. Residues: CASALIGVGTEAFF. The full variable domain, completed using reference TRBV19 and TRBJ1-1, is DGGITQSPKYLFRKEGQNVTLSCEQNLNHDAMYWYRQDPGQGLRLIYYSQIVNDFQKGDIAEGYSVSREKKESFPLTVTSAQKNPTAFYLCASALIGVGTEAFFGQGTRLTVV.

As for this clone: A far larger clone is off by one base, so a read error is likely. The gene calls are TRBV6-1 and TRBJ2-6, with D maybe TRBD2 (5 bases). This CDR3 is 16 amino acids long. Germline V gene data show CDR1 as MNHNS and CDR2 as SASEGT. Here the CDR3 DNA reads TGTGCCTGCAGTGAATTGGACTTCTCTGGGGCCAACGTCCTGACTTTC. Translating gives CACSELDFSGANVLTF.

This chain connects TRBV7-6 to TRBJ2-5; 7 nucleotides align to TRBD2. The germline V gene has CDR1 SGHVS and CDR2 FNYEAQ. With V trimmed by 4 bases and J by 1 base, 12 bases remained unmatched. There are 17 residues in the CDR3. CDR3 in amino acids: CASSSTEPLATQETQYF. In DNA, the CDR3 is TGTGCCAGCAGCTCAACGGAACCACTAGCGACCCAAGAGACCCAGTACTTC.

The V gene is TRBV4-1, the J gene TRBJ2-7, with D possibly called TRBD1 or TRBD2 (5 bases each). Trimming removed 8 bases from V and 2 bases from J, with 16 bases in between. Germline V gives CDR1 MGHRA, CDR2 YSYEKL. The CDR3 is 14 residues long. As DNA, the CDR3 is TGCGCCAGCGCGAGGGGTCAGGGAACCTACGAGCAGTACTTC. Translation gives CASARGQGTYEQYF.

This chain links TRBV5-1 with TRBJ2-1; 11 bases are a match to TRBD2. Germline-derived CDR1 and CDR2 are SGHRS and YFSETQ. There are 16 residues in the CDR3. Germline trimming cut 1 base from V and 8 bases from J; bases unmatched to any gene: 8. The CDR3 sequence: CASSLITSGSSDEQFF. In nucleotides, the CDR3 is TGCGCCAGCAGCTTGATCACTAGCGGGAGTTCTGATGAGCAGTTCTTC.

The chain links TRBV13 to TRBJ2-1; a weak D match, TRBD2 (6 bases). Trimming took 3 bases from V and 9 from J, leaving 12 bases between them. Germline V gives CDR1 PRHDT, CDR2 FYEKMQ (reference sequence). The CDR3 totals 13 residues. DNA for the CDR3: TGTGCCAGCAGCTTGGAGGGGTCCCCTGAGCAGTTCTTC. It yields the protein CASSLEGSPEQFF. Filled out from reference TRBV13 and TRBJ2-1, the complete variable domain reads AAGVIQSPRHLIKEKRETATLKCYPIPRHDTVYWYQQGPGQDPQFLISFYEKMQSDKGSIPDRFSAQQFSDYHSELNMSSLELGDSALYFCASSLEGSPEQFFGPGTRLTVL.

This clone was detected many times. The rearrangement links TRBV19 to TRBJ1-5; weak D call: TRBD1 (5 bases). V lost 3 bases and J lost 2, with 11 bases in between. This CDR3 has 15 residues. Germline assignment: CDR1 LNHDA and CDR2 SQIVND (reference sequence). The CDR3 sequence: CASSIQGTGNQPQHF. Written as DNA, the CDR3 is TGTGCCAGTAGTATCCAGGGTACGGGCAATCAGCCCCAGCATTTT.

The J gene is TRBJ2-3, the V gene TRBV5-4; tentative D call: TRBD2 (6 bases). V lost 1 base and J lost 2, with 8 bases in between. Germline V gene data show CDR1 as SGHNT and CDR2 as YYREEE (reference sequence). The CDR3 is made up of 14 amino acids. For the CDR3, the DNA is TGTGCCAGCAGCTTGACGGGAGTCACAGATACGCAGTATTTT. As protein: CASSLTGVTDTQYF. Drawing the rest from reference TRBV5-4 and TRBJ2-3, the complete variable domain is ETGVTQSPTHLIKTRGQQVTLRCSSQSGHNTVSWYQQALGQGPQFIFQYYREEENGRGNFPPRFSGLQFPNYSSELNVNALELDDSALYLCASSLTGVTDTQYFGPGTRLTVL.